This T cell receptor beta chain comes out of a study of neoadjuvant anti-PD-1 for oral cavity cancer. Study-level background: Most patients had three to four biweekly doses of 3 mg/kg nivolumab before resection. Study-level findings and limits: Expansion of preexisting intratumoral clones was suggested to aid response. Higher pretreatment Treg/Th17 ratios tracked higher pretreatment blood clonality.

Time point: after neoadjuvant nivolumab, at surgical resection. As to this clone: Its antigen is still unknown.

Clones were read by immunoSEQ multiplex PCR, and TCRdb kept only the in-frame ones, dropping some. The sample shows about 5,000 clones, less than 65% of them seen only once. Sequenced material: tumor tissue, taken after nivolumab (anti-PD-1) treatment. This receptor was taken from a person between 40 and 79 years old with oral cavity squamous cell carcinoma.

The DNA for the CDR3 is TGTGCCAGCAGCTTAGGGGGCGGGAGGGTGTACAATGAGCAGTTCTTC. Amino acid sequence: CASSLGGGRVYNEQFF. The chain recombines TRBV7-2 with TRBJ2-1; 9 nucleotides agree with TRBD2. Trimming took 1 base from V and 4 from J; bases not matched to a gene: 5. The germline V gene encodes CDR1 SGHTA and CDR2 FQGNSA. The CDR3 is 16 residues long.